This T cell receptor beta chain was identified during a study of regulatory T cells in long-lasting Graves disease. Study-level findings and limits: Persistent disease was characterized by preferential usage of TRBV28, TRBJ1-2 and TRBJ2-5.

This clonotype was recorded many times. Its antigen is unidentified. V gave up 5 bases and J gave up 0 bases, with 7 bases separating them. The CDR3 covers 13 residues. Germline CDR1 and CDR2: MDHEN and SYDVKM. The authors built TCR beta libraries using iRepertoire HTBI primers and Arm-PCR of CDR3 regions. TCRdb reprocessed the multiplex PCR reads via MiXCR and lists one record per CDR3 protein. The data contain roughly 420,000 distinct CDR3 sequences, about a sixth of them seen just once; the ten biggest clones take up about 11%. The time point here: newly diagnosed GD, antithyroid drugs for less than 3 months. PBMC-extracted RNA yielded the TCR library. The sample was also reused in another study, on T cells in Graves' hyperthyroidism and ophthalmopathy. Per that paper: Diagnostic decisions used clinical symptoms, serum thyroxine and TRAb, thyroid ultrasound and orbital computed tomography. Most thyroid clonotypes that were expanded above 0.001 also turned up in blood.

The gene calls are TRBV28 and TRBJ1-2; no definite D call. This sample comprised peripheral blood mononuclear cells (PBMCs), obtained at new diagnosis, from a patient treated with antithyroid drugs. The source of this sequence is a woman in her thirties with Graves disease. CDR3 bases: TGTGCCAGCAGTGATGGGACTAACTATGGCTACACCTTC. It specifies CASSDGTNYGYTF.